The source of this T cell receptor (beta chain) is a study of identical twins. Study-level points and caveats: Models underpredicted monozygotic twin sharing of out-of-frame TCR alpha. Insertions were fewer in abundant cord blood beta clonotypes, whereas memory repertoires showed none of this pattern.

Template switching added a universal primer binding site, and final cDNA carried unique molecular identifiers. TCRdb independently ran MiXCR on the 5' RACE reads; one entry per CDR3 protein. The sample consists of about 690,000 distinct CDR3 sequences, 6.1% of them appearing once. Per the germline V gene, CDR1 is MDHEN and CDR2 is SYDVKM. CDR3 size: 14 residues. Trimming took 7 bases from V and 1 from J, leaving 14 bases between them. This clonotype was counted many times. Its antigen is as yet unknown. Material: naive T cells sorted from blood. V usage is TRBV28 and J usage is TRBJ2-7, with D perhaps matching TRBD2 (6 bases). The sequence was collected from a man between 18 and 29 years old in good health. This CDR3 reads CASMTGTFSYEQYF. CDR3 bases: TGTGCCAGCATGACCGGGACTTTTTCCTACGAGCAGTACTTC.